The TCR beta chain under discussion was sequenced for a study of molecular identifiers for immune sequencing clone quantification. Germline V gives CDR1 MDHEN, CDR2 SYDVKM. The V and J ends lost 2 bases and 3 bases respectively, with 29 bases between them. This CDR3 contains 20 residues. In TCRdb, the PCR reads were re-called with MiXCR into one record per CDR3 protein. The data contain 460,000 or so distinct CDR3 sequences, 20% to 25% of them singletons. Sequencing input: naive CD8+ T cells from blood, with Jurkat cell RNA spiked in. Documented subset: FACS-sorted CD8+CD4-CCR7+CD45RA+ naive T cells. The clonotype comes from a human donor in good health. Some libraries in this study had Jurkat cell RNA spiked in. This chain connects TRBV28 to TRBJ2-7, with D possibly TRBD1 on 6 matching bases. CDR3 DNA sequence: TGTGCCAGCAGTTTAGGAACAGGGATCCTTGAAGCCCTACCTCACTACGAGCAGTACTTC. Translation gives CASSLGTGILEALPHYEQYF.